The 27 T cell receptor beta chains below were found in one sample sequenced in a study of T cell changes during pregnancy in multiple sclerosis. TCRdb's table, derived via immunoSEQ multiplex PCR, lists solely in-frame clones and lacks some. The table shows tens of thousands of clones, with just under 95% occurring only once. The source was peripheral blood, collected in the second trimester of pregnancy. These receptors were collected from a female donor with multiple sclerosis, enrolled in a pregnancy study.

This chain joins TRBV29-1 and TRBJ2-7, with D possibly being TRBD2 (6 bases). V lost 4 bases and J lost 1, with 11 bases in between. Germline V lookup: CDR1 SQVTM, CDR2 ANQGSEA. This CDR3 comprises 13 residues. The DNA of the CDR3 is TGCAGCGTTGGGGGGGACGCATCCTACGAGCAGTACTTC. Translated, it gives CSVGGDASYEQYF.

This rearrangement joins TRBV25-1 to TRBJ1-1, with D hard to call. Trimming removed 2 bases from V and 2 bases from J, with 12 bases in between. Germline-derived CDR1 and CDR2 are MGHDK and SYGVNS. There are 15 residues in the CDR3. The CDR3 here is CASSELGGPNTEAFF. DNA of the CDR3: TGTGCCAGCAGTGAACTAGGAGGGCCCAACACTGAAGCTTTCTTT.

V usage is TRBV27 and J usage is TRBJ2-3; TRBD2 matches at 12 bases. The V gene's germline CDR1 is MNHEY and CDR2 SMNVEV (reference sequence). V lost 9 bases, J lost 4 bases, and 5 bases stayed unmatched. This CDR3 region has 14 residues. The CDR3 loop reads CASQTSGRPDTQYF. CDR3 in DNA: TGTGCCAGTCAGACTAGCGGGAGACCAGATACGCAGTATTTT.

V usage is TRBV5-6 and J usage is TRBJ2-6; 7 bases align to TRBD1. Germline loops: CDR1 SGHDT, CDR2 YYEEEE. The V gene end was trimmed by 4 bases and the J gene end by 2 bases; junction bases not matched to a gene: 3. The CDR3 is 15 residues long. DNA of the CDR3: TGTGCCAGCAGCGGAACAGGGGCTGGGGCCAACGTCCTGACTTTC. It encodes CASSGTGAGANVLTF. Combining the CDR3 with reference TRBV5-6 and TRBJ2-6 gives the whole variable domain DAGVTQSPTHLIKTRGQQVTLRCSPKSGHDTVSWYQQALGQGPQFIFQYYEEEERQRGNFPDRFSGHQFPNYSSELNVNALLLGDSALYLCASSGTGAGANVLTFGAGSRLTVL.

V and J are TRBV5-1 and TRBJ2-5; 7 bases are a match to TRBD2. The V gene end was trimmed by 7 bases and the J gene end by 5 bases; junction bases not matched to a gene: 2. CDR1 SGHRS and CDR2 YFSETQ come from the germline V gene. This CDR3 spans 11 amino acids. The CDR3 nucleotides read TGCGCCAGCGCAGCGGGGGAGACCCAGTACTTC. Residues: CASAAGETQYF.

The count of this clone is one. The chain is built from TRBV6-1 and TRBJ2-1; 9 nucleotides agree with TRBD2. Trimming at V came to 0 bases and at J to 7 bases, leaving 13 bases not matched to a gene. Germline values: CDR1 MNHNS, CDR2 SASEGT. The CDR3 is 18 amino acids. CDR3 region: CASSEALPGSGSANEQFF. For the CDR3, the DNA is TGTGCCAGCAGTGAAGCGCTACCGGGTAGCGGGAGCGCGAATGAGCAGTTCTTC.

The V and J genes are TRBV7-9 and TRBJ2-3; TRBD2 agrees at 7 bases. CDR1 SEHNR and CDR2 FQNEAQ come from the germline V gene (reference sequence). V lost 1 base to trimming and J lost 5 bases; unmatched junction nucleotides: 0. CDR3 size: 13 residues. The CDR3 is CASSLGEGDTQYF. The CDR3 coding sequence is TGTGCCAGCAGCTTAGGGGAGGGAGATACGCAGTATTTT.

The gene calls are TRBV28 and TRBJ2-4; a possible D gene is TRBD2 (5 bases). The CDR3 runs 14 residues. Looked up from germline, CDR1 is MDHEN and CDR2 is SYDVKM. V was trimmed by 5 bases and J by 3 bases, leaving 11 bases between them. The CDR3 protein is CASSREGFKNIQYF. The DNA of the CDR3 is TGTGCCAGCAGTCGGGAAGGATTCAAAAACATTCAGTACTTC. Full variable domain (outside the CDR3, taken from reference TRBV28 and TRBJ2-4): DVKVTQSSRYLVKRTGEKVFLECVQDMDHENMFWYRQDPGLGLRLIYFSYDVKMKEKGDIPEGYSVSREKKERFSLILESASTNQTSMYLCASSREGFKNIQYFGAGTRLSVL.

V usage is TRBV5-1 and J usage is TRBJ1-1; D unclear. Germline V gives CDR1 SGHRS, CDR2 YFSETQ. The CDR3 spans 13 residues. V was pared by 4 bases and J by 2 bases, with 9 bases between. In DNA form, the CDR3 reads TGCGCCAGCAGCCCAGACTCTAACACTGAAGCTTTCTTT. Translated: CASSPDSNTEAFF.

The gene calls are TRBV7-6 and TRBJ2-6; 12 nucleotides agree with TRBD2. The CDR3 has 18 amino acids. With V trimmed by 6 bases and J by 2 bases, 8 bases remained unmatched. CDR1 SGHVS and CDR2 FNYEAQ come from the germline V gene. The CDR3 here is CASRQGLAGMAGANVLTF. The CDR3 DNA follows: TGTGCCAGCAGACAAGGACTAGCGGGAATGGCTGGGGCCAACGTCCTGACTTTC. Using reference TRBV7-6 and TRBJ2-6 for the parts outside the CDR3, the full variable domain is GAGVSQSPRYKVTKRGQDVALRCDPISGHVSLYWYRQALGQGPEFLTYFNYEAQQDKSGLPNDRFSAERPEGSISTLTIQRTEQRDSAMYRCASRQGLAGMAGANVLTFGAGSRLTVL.

This rearrangement joins TRBV5-1 to TRBJ2-5, with TRBD2 matching over 10 bases. This CDR3 comprises 16 residues. V lost 0 bases and J lost 5; bases outside the gene matches: 7. Germline V gene lookup returns CDR1 SGHRS and CDR2 YFSETQ. This chain's CDR3 is CASSLGASGSRETQYF. The CDR3 region has the DNA TGCGCCAGCAGCTTGGGGGCTAGCGGGAGTAGGGAGACCCAGTACTTC.

The chain is built from TRBV6-5 and TRBJ1-2, with TRBD1 matching 7 bases. V lost 6 bases to trimming and J lost 5 bases; unmatched junction nucleotides: 12. The CDR3 spans 15 residues. Germline CDR1 and CDR2: MNHEY and SVGAGI. CDR3: CASRTTSTGAYGYTF. In DNA form, the CDR3 reads TGTGCCAGCAGAACTACGTCCACAGGGGCGTATGGCTACACCTTC.

The V call is TRBV28, the J call TRBJ1-4; D not resolved. V was cut by 7 bases and J by 0 bases, with 12 bases left in between. Looked up from germline, CDR1 is MDHEN and CDR2 is SYDVKM. This CDR3 has 15 residues. CDR3 sequence: CASIMHGATNEKLFF. The CDR3 coding sequence is TGTGCCAGCATTATGCATGGAGCAACTAATGAAAAACTGTTTTTT.

This sequence joins TRBV28 and TRBJ2-3, with 7 bases aligning to TRBD2. Germline V CDR1 and CDR2: MDHEN, SYDVKM. The length of the CDR3 is 15 residues. V shed 2 bases and J 5 bases; nucleotides not matched to a gene: 7. The CDR3 protein is CASSLDSSGVDTQYF. The CDR3 coding sequence is TGTGCCAGCAGTTTAGACAGCAGCGGGGTAGATACGCAGTATTTT.

This clone was found once. This rearrangement joins TRBV28 to TRBJ2-1; 9 bases agree with TRBD2. CDR1 and CDR2 (germline): MDHEN, SYDVKM. CDR3 length: 15 amino acids. V was clipped by 8 bases and J by 9 bases; unmatched bases: 14. CDR3 sequence reads: CASRGSGGGRAEQFF. For the CDR3, the DNA is TGTGCCAGCCGGGGAAGCGGTGGCGGGAGGGCTGAGCAGTTCTTC.

The chain uses TRBV27 and TRBJ1-6; 7 bases agree with TRBD1. Germline V lookup: CDR1 MNHEY, CDR2 SMNVEV (reference sequence). Losses at the gene ends were 6 bases for V and 7 bases for J; bases not matched to a gene: 3. The CDR3 sequence is 13 residues long. CDR3 nucleotide sequence: TGTGCCAGCAGACCACAGGGGAATTCACCCCTCCACTTT. As protein: CASRPQGNSPLHF.

The chain carries TRBV9 and TRBJ2-1; TRBD1 matches at 7 bases. The CDR3 consists of 15 residues. Trimming removed 2 bases from V and 8 bases from J; junction bases left unmatched: 10. Per the germline V gene, CDR1 is SGDLS and CDR2 is YYNGEE. In nucleotides, the CDR3 is TGTGCCAGCAGCGTTTTCGGGACAGAGATCGATGAGCAGTTCTTC. This codes for CASSVFGTEIDEQFF.

This chain links TRBV19 with TRBJ2-1; 11 bases line up with TRBD2. Germline trimming cut 3 bases from V and 5 bases from J; bases unmatched to any gene: 3. Germline CDR1 LNHDA, CDR2 SQIVND (reference sequence). The CDR3 consists of 15 residues. CDR3 DNA: TGTGCCAGTAGTATCCGACTAGCGGGAAACAATGAGCAGTTCTTC. It yields the protein CASSIRLAGNNEQFF.

The rearrangement joins TRBV30 to TRBJ2-3; no clear D. The germline V gene encodes CDR1 GTSNPN and CDR2 SVGIG (reference sequence). V lost 0 bases to trimming and J lost 0 bases, with 7 bases between them. This CDR3 has 14 residues. The CDR3 protein is CAWSVGASTDTQYF. CDR3 DNA: TGTGCCTGGAGTGTAGGAGCGAGCACAGATACGCAGTATTTT.

The CDR3 bases are TGTGCCAGTAGACAGGGCTCCTATAATTCACCCCTCCACTTT. Amino acid sequence: CASRQGSYNSPLHF. V usage is TRBV28 and J usage is TRBJ1-6; the match to TRBD1 covers 7 bases. The junction had 2 bases not matched to a gene; V was cut back by 9 bases and J by 0 bases. There are 14 residues in the CDR3. The germline V gene encodes CDR1 MDHEN and CDR2 SYDVKM. The full variable domain, with the rest looked up from reference TRBV28 and TRBJ1-6, is DVKVTQSSRYLVKRTGEKVFLECVQDMDHENMFWYRQDPGLGLRLIYFSYDVKMKEKGDIPEGYSVSREKKERFSLILESASTNQTSMYLCASRQGSYNSPLHFGNGTRLTVT.

V and J are TRBV5-5 and TRBJ2-1; weak D call: TRBD2 (6 bases). The CDR3 loop spans 12 amino acids. Trimming took off 2 bases at V and 15 bases at J, with 15 bases between the two ends. Germline CDR1 is SGHKS and CDR2 is YYEKEE (reference sequence). CDR3 sequence (DNA): TGTGCCAGCAGCTTTCTAAGTGCGGGGTCGTTCTTC. Translated: CASSFLSAGSFF.

The chain has TRBV29-1 and TRBJ1-1, with 9 positions matching TRBD1. The V gene end was trimmed by 6 bases and the J gene end by 4 bases; junction bases not matched to a gene: 9. CDR3 length equals 14 residues. From germline, CDR1 is SQVTM and CDR2 ANQGSEA. For the CDR3, the DNA is TGCAGCGTCAATACAGGGGGCGCGGGCACTGAAGCTTTCTTT. Its translation is CSVNTGGAGTEAFF.

The V gene is TRBV5-8, the J gene TRBJ2-5; D may be TRBD2 (5 bases). CDR1 is SGHTS and CDR2 is YDEGEE in the germline V gene. V dropped 5 bases and J dropped 4 bases, with 12 bases sitting between them. The CDR3 runs to 13 residues. The CDR3 sequence is CASRMFGVETQYF. The CDR3 nucleotides read TGTGCCAGCAGGATGTTCGGGGTAGAGACCCAGTACTTC.

This rearrangement joins TRBV9 to TRBJ1-5; no clear D gene. The CDR3 sequence is 14 residues long. The V end was cut by 6 bases, the J end by 3 bases, with 13 bases between. The germline CDR1 and CDR2 sequences are SGDLS and YYNGEE. CDR3 region: CASIGRGHNQPQHF. CDR3 nucleotides: TGTGCCAGCATCGGGAGAGGGCACAATCAGCCCCAGCATTTT.

The V call is TRBV30, the J call TRBJ2-4; no reliable D call. This CDR3 contains 15 residues. The V end was cut by 2 bases, the J end by 0 bases, with 11 bases between. CDR1 and CDR2 from the germline V gene are GTSNPN and SVGIG (reference sequence). CDR3 coding DNA: TGTGCCTGGAGTAATCCCTCCCTAGCCAAAAACATTCAGTACTTC. Translating it yields CAWSNPSLAKNIQYF.

The rearrangement uses TRBV27 and TRBJ2-6; D perhaps matches TRBD1 (5 bases). Germline V lookup: CDR1 MNHEY, CDR2 SMNVEV (reference sequence). The V end was cut by 4 bases, the J end by 4 bases, with 17 bases between. The CDR3 extends over 17 amino acids. CDR3 protein: CASSSSLTALGANVLTF. CDR3 sequence (DNA): TGTGCCAGCAGTTCCTCCTTGACAGCCTTGGGGGCCAACGTCCTGACTTTC. The full variable domain, in which reference TRBV27 and TRBJ2-6 provide the parts outside the CDR3, is EAQVTQNPRYLITVTGKKLTVTCSQNMNHEYMSWYRQDPGLGLRQIYYSMNVEVTDKGDVPEGYKVSRKEKRNFPLILESPSPNQTSLYFCASSSSLTALGANVLTFGAGSRLTVL.

The genes are TRBV19 and TRBJ1-5; 7 positions agree with TRBD1. The germline V gene has CDR1 LNHDA and CDR2 SQIVND (reference sequence). Unmatched junction bases numbered 11, after V lost 6 bases and J lost 6 bases. The CDR3 contains 15 residues. This chain's CDR3 is CASRSGAGGSQPQHF. CDR3 sequence (DNA): TGTGCCAGTAGATCCGGGGCAGGGGGTAGTCAGCCCCAGCATTTT.